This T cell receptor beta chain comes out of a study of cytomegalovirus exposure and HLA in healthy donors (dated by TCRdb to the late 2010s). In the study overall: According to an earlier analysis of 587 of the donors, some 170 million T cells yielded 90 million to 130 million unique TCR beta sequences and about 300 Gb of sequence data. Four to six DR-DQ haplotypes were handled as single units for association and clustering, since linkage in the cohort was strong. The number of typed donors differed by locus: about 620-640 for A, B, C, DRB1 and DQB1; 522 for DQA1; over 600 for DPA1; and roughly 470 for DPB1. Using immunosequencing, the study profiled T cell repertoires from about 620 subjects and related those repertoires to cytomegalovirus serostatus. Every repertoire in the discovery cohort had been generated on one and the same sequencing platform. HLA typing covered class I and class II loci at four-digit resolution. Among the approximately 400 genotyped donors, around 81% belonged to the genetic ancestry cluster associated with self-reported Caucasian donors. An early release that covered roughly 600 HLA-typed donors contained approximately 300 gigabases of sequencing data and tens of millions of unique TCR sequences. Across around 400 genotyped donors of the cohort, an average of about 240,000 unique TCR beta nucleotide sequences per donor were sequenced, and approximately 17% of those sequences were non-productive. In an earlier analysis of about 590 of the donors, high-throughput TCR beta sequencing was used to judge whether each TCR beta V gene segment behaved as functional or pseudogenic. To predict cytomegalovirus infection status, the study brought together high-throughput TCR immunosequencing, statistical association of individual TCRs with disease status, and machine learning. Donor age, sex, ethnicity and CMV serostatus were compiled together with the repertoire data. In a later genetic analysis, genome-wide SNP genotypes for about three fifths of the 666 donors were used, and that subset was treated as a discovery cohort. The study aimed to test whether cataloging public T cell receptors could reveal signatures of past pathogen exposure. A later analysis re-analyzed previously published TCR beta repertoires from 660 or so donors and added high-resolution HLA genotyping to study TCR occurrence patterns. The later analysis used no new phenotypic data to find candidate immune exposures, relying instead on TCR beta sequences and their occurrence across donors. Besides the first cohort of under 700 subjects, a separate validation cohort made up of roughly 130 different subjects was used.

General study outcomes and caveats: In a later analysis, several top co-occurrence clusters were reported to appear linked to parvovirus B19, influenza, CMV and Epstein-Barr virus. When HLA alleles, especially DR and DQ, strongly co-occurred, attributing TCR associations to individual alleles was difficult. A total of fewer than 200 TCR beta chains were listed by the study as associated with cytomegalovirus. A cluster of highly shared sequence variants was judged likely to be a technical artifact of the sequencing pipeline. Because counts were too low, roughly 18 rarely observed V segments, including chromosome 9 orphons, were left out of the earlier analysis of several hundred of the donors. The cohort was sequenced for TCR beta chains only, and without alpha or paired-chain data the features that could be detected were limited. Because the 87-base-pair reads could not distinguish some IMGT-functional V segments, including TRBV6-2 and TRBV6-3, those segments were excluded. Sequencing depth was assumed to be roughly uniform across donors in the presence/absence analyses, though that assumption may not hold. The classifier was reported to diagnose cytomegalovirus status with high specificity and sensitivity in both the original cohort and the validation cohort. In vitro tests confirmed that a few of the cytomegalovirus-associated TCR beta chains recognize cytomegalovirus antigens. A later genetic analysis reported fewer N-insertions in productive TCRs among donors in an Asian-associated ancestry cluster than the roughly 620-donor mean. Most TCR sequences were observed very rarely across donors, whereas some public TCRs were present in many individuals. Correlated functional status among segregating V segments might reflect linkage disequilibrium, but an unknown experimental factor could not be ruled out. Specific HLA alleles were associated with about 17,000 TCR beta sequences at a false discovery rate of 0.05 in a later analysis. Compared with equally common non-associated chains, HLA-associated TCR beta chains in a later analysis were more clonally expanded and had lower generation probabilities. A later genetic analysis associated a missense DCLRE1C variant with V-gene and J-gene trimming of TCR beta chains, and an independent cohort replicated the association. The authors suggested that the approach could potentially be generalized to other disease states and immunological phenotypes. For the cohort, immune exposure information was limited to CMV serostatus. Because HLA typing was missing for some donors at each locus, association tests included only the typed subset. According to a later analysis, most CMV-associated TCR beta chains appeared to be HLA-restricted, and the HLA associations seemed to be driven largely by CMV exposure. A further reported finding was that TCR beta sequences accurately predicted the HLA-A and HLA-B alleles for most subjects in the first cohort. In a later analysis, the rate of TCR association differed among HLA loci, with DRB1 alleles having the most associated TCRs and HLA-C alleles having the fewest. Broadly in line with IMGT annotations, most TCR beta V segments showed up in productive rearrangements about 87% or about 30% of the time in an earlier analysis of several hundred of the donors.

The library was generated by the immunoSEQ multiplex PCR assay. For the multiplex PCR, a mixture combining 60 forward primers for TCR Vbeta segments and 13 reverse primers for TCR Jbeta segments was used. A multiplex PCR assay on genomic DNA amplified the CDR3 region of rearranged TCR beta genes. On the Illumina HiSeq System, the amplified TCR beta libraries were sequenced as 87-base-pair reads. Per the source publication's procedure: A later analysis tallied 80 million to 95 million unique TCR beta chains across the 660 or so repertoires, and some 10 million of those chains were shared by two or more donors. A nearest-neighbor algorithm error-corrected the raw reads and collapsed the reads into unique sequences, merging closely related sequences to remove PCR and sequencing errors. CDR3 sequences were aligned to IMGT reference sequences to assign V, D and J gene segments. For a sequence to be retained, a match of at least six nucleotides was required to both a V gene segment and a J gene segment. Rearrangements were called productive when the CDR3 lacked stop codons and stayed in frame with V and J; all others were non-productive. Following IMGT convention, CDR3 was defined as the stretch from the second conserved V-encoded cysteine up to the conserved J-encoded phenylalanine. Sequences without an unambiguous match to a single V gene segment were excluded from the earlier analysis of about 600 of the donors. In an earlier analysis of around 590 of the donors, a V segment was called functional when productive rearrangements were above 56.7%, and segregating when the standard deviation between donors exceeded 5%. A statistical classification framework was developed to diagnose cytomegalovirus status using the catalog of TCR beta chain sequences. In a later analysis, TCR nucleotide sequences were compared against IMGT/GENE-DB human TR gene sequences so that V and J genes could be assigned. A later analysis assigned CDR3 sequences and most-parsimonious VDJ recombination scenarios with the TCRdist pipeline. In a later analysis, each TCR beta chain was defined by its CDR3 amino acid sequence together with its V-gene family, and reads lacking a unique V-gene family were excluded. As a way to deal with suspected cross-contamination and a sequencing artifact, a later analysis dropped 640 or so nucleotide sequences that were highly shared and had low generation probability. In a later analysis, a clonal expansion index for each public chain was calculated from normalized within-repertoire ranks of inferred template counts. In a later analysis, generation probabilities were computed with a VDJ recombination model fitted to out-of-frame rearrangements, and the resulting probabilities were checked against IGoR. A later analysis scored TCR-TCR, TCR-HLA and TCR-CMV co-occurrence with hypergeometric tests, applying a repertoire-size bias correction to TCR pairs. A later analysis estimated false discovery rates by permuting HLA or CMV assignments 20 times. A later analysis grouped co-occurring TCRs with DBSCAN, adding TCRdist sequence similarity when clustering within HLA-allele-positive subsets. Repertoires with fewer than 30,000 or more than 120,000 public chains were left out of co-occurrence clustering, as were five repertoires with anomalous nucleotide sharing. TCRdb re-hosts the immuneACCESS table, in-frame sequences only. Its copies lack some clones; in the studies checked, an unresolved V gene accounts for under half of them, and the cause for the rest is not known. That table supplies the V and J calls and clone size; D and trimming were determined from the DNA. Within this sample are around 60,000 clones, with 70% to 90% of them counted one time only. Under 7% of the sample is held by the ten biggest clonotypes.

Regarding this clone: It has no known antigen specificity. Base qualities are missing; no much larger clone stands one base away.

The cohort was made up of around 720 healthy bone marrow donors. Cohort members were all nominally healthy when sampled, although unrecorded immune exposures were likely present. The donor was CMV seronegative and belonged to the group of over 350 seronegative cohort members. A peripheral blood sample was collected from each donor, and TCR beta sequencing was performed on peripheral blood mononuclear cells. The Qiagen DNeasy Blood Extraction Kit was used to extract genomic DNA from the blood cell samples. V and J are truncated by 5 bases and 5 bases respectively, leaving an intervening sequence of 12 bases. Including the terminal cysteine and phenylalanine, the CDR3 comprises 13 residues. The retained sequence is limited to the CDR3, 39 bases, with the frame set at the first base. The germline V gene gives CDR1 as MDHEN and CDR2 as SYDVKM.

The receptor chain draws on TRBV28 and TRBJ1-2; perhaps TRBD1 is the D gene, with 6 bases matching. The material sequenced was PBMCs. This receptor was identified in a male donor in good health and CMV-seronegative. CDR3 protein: CASSPPDSYGYTF. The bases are TGTGCCAGCAGTCCCCCGGACAGTTATGGCTACACCTTC.